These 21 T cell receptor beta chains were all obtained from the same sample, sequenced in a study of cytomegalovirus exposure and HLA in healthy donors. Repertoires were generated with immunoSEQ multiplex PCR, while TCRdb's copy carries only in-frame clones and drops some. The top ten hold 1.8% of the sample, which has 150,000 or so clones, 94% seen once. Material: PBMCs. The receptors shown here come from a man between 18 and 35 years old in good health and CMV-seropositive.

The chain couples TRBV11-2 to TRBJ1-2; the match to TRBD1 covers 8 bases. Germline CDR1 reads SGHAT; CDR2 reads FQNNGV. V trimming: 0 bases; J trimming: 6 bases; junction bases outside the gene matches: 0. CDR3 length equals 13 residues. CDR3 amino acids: CASSLDRGHGYTF. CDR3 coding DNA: TGTGCCAGCAGCTTAGACAGGGGGCATGGCTACACCTTC.

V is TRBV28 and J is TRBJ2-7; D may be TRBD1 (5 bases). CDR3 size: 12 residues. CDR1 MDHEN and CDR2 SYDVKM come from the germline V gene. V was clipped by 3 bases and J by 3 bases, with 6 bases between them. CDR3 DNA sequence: TGTGCCAGCAGTTTCGACAGCTACGAGCAGTACTTC. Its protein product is CASSFDSYEQYF.

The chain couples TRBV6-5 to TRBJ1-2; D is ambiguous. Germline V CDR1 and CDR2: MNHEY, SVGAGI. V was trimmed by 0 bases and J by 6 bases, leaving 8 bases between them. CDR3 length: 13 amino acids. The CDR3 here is CASSYSGSHGYTF. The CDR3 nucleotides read TGTGCCAGCAGTTACTCCGGTTCGCATGGCTACACCTTC.

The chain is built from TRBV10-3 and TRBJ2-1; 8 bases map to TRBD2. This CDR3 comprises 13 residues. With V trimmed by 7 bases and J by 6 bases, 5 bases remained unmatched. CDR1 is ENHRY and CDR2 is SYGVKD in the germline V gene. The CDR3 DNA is TGTGCCATCACCGGGACTAGAGCCAATGAGCAGTTCTTC. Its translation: CAITGTRANEQFF.

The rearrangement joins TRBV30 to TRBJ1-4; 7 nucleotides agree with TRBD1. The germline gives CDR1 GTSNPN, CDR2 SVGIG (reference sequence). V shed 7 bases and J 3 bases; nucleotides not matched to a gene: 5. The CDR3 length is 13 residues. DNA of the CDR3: TGTGCCTCGAACAGGGGAGCTAATGAAAAACTGTTTTTT. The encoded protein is CASNRGANEKLFF.

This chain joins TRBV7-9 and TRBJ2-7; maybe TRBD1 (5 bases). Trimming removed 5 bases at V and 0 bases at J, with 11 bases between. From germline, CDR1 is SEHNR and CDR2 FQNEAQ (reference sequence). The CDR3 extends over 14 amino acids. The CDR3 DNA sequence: TGTGCCAGCAGCCTGGCGGACACCTCCTACGAGCAGTACTTC. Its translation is CASSLADTSYEQYF.

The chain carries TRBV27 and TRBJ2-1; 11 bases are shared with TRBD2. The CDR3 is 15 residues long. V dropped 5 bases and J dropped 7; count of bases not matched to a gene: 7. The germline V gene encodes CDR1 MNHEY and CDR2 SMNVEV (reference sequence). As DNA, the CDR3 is TGTGCCAGCAGTCCCGGGACTAGCGGTTTAAATGAGCAGTTCTTC. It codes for CASSPGTSGLNEQFF.

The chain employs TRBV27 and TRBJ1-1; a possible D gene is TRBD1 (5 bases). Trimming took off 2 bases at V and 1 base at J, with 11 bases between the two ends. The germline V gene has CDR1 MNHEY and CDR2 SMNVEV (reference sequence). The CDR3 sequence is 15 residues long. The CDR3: CASSLGRGWNTEAFF. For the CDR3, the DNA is TGTGCCAGCAGTTTAGGTAGGGGTTGGAACACTGAAGCTTTCTTT.

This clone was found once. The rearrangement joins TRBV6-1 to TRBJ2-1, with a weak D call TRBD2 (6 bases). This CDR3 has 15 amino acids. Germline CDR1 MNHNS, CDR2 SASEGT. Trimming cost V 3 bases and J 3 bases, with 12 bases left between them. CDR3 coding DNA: TGTGCCAGCAGTGAGGAGGGATTCATCTACAATGAGCAGTTCTTC. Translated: CASSEEGFIYNEQFF.

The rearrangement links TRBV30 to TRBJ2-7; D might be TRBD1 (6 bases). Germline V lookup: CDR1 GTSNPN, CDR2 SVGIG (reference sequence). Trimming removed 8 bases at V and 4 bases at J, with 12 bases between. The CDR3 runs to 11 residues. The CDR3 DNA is TGTGCCCTCGGACAGAGTTACGAGCAGTACTTC. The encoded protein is CALGQSYEQYF.

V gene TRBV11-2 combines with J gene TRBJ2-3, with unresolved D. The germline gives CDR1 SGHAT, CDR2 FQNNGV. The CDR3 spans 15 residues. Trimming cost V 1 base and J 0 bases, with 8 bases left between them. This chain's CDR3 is CASSLGGPSTDTQYF. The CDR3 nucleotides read TGTGCCAGCAGCTTAGGCGGTCCTAGCACAGATACGCAGTATTTT.

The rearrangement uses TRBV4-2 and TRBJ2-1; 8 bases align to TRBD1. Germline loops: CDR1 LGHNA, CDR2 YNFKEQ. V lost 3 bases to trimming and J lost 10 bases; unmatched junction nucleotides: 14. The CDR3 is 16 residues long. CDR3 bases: TGTGCCAGCAGCCACCTTTTGGACAGGGCCCGCAGGGAGCAGTTCTTC. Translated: CASSHLLDRARREQFF.

CDR3 amino acids: CASSYLTGGQDGYTF. CDR3 bases: TGCGCCAGCAGCTACTTGACAGGGGGGCAGGATGGCTACACCTTC. The rearrangement joins TRBV5-1 to TRBJ1-2, with 9 bases matching TRBD1. Germline trimming cut 3 bases from V and 6 bases from J; bases unmatched to any gene: 9. CDR3 size: 15 residues. Germline V gene data show CDR1 as SGHRS and CDR2 as YFSETQ.

CDR3 sequence (DNA): TGTGCCAGCAGCGTTACCGGGAGCACGGCCGGGGAGCTGTTTTTT. Its protein is CASSVTGSTAGELFF. The chain joins TRBV9 to TRBJ2-2, with D tentatively TRBD2 (6 bases). V lost 2 bases and J lost 6, with 14 bases in between. The CDR3 sequence is 15 residues long. The V gene's germline CDR1 is SGDLS and CDR2 YYNGEE.

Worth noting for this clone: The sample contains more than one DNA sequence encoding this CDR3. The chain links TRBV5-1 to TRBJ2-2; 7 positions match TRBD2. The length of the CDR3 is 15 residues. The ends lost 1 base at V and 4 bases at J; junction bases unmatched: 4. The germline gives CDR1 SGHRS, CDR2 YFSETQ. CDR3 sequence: CASSLPGGGTGELFF. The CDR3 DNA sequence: TGCGCCAGCAGCTTGCCGGGCGGGGGCACCGGGGAGCTGTTTTTT.

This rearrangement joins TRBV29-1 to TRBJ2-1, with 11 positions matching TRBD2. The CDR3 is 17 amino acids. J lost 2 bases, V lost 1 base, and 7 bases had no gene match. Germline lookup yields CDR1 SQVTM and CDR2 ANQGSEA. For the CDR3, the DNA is TGCAGCGTTGAAGGAAGGGGGACTAGCGGAGCCTACAATGAGCAGTTCTTC. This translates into CSVEGRGTSGAYNEQFF.

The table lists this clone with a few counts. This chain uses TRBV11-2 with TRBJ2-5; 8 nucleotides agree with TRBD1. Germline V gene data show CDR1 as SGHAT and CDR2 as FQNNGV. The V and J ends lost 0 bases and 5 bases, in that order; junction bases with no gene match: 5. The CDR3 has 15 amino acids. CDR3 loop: CASSLEFQGAETQYF. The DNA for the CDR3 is TGTGCCAGCAGCTTAGAATTCCAGGGGGCTGAGACCCAGTACTTC.

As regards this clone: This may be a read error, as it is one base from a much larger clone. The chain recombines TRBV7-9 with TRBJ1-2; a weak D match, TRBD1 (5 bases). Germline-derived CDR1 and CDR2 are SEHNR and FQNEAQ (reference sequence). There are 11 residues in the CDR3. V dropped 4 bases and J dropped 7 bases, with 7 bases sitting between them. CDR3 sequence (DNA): TGTGCCAGCAGCTCTCAGGGTGGCTACACCTTC. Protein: CASSSQGGYTF.

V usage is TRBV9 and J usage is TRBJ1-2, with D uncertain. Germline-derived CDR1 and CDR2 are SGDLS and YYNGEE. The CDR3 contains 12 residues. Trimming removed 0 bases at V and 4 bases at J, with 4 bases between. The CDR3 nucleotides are TGTGCCAGCAGCGTAGGGAGCTATGGCTACACCTTC. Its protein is CASSVGSYGYTF.

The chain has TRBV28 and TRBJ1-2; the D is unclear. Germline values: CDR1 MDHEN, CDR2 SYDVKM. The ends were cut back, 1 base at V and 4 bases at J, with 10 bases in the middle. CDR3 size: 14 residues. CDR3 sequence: CASSLLGPFYGYTF. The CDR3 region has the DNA TGTGCCAGCAGTTTATTGGGCCCCTTCTATGGCTACACCTTC.

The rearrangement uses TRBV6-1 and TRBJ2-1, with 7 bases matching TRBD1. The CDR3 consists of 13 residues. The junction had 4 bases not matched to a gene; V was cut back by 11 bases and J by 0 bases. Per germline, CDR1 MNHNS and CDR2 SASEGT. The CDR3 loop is CAVNRGSYNEQFF. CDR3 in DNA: TGTGCCGTAAACAGGGGCTCCTACAATGAGCAGTTCTTC.